What follows are 14 T cell receptor beta chains derived from one specimen sequenced in a study of identical twins' blood T cells. Via MiXCR, TCRdb re-called the 5' RACE reads, giving one row per CDR3 protein. The top ten hold 6% to 7% of the sample, which has 350,000 to 450,000 distinct CDR3 sequences, roughly 27% seen once. Specimen: PBMCs. The receptors come from a woman aged 18-55 years in good health.

This clonotype occurred many times. The rearrangement joins TRBV2 to TRBJ1-2; D is undetermined. The CDR3 consists of 12 residues. V dropped 7 bases and J dropped 4 bases, with 10 bases sitting between them. Germline CDR1 is SNHLY and CDR2 is FYNNEI. As DNA, the CDR3 is TGTGCCAGCAACCCGACCAGCTATGGCTACACCTTC. Its translation is CASNPTSYGYTF.

This chain uses TRBV7-9 with TRBJ2-1; D possibly corresponds to TRBD2 (6 bases). The ends were cut back, 2 bases at V and 0 bases at J, with 14 bases in the middle. The CDR3 covers 17 residues. Germline V gives CDR1 SEHNR, CDR2 FQNEAQ (reference sequence). CDR3 in amino acids: CASSLTGGASSYNEQFF. CDR3 nucleotides: TGTGCCAGCAGCTTAACAGGCGGGGCAAGCTCCTACAATGAGCAGTTCTTC. The full variable domain, rest sourced from reference TRBV7-9 and TRBJ2-1, is DTGVSQNPRHKITKRGQNVTFRCDPISEHNRLYWYRQTLGQGPEFLTYFQNEAQLEKSRLLSDRFSAERPKGSFSTLEIQRTEQGDSAMYLCASSLTGGASSYNEQFFGPGTRLTVL.

This chain connects TRBV5-1 to TRBJ2-1, with 9 bases fitting TRBD1. This CDR3 region has 15 residues. Germline CDR1 and CDR2: SGHRS and YFSETQ. Trimming took 4 bases from V and 1 from J; bases not matched to a gene: 3. CDR3 region: CASSEGTGSYNEQFF. The CDR3 DNA reads as TGCGCCAGCAGCGAAGGGACAGGGTCCTACAATGAGCAGTTCTTC.

This sequence joins TRBV7-3 and TRBJ1-1; D possibly corresponds to TRBD1 (5 bases). The V end lost 1 base, the J end lost 7 bases, and 10 bases lay between the germline ends. The CDR3 is made up of 13 amino acids. Germline CDR1 and CDR2: SGHTA and FQGTGA. CDR3 loop: CASSLSRENEAFF. The CDR3 DNA sequence: TGTGCCAGCAGCTTAAGCAGGGAAAATGAAGCTTTCTTT.

This chain uses TRBV6-6 with TRBJ2-3, with no clear D. Trimming took off 6 bases at V and 3 bases at J, with 7 bases between the two ends. In germline, CDR1 is MNHNY, CDR2 SVGAGI (reference sequence). The CDR3 has 12 residues. The CDR3 reads CASSPMTDTQYF. The CDR3 region has the DNA TGTGCCAGCAGCCCCATGACAGATACGCAGTATTTT.

The rearrangement uses TRBV5-1 and TRBJ2-1; D unresolved. CDR3 size: 11 residues. The V gene's germline CDR1 is SGHRS and CDR2 YFSETQ. The V and J ends lost 3 bases and 8 bases respectively, with 6 bases between them. CDR3 DNA: TGCGCCAGCAGCTCAGAGTATGAGCAGTTCTTC. Its protein is CASSSEYEQFF.

This clonotype was counted at least ten times. The chain has TRBV5-1 and TRBJ1-1; perhaps TRBD1 as D (6 bases). The V end was cut by 2 bases, the J end by 1 base, with 9 bases between. The CDR3 length is 14 residues. Germline-derived CDR1 and CDR2 are SGHRS and YFSETQ. As DNA, the CDR3 is TGCGCCAGCAGCTTCGACAGGCCGAACACTGAAGCTTTCTTT. Protein sequence: CASSFDRPNTEAFF.

This clonotype turned up a few times. The V and J genes are TRBV2 and TRBJ2-3, with a weak D call TRBD1 (6 bases). The CDR3 spans 15 residues. The germline V gene has CDR1 SNHLY and CDR2 FYNNEI. V lost 8 bases to trimming and J lost 2 bases, with 17 bases between them. In DNA form, the CDR3 reads TGTGCCAGCGGGGGCTGGACAGTTTCCACAGATACGCAGTATTTT. It yields the protein CASGGWTVSTDTQYF.

This clonotype was seen a handful of times. The chain uses TRBV15 and TRBJ1-5; maybe TRBD1 (5 bases). CDR1 and CDR2 from the germline V gene are LNHNV and YYDKDF (reference sequence). CDR3 length: 14 amino acids. Trimming pared 0 bases from V and 7 bases from J, leaving 10 bases between. The CDR3 sequence: CATSRDLGGQPQHF. DNA of the CDR3: TGTGCCACCAGCAGAGATCTCGGGGGACAGCCCCAGCATTTT.

Details on this clonotype: Sequence at one end of the junction differs from germline and may be a read error. The rearrangement uses TRBV5-5 and TRBJ2-3; the D gene is possibly TRBD1 (6 bases). This CDR3 has 12 amino acids. The germline gives CDR1 SGHKS, CDR2 YYEKEE (reference sequence). The CDR3 region is CASSSSGDMQYF. As DNA, the CDR3 is TGTGCCAGCAGCTCGTCAGGGGATATGCAGTATTTT.

The chain employs TRBV6-2 or TRBV6-3 and TRBJ2-7; D is undetermined. V was shortened by 8 bases and J by 0 bases, with 11 bases between the two germline ends. The CDR3 is 13 residues long. Germline assignment: CDR1 MNHEY and CDR2 SVGEGT. CDR3 sequence (DNA): TGTGCCAGCGGACCAGGTTTCTCCTACGAGCAGTACTTC. This translates into CASGPGFSYEQYF.

This clonotype was counted only a few times. The chain joins TRBV9 to TRBJ1-2; tentatively, D is TRBD1 (5 bases). The CDR3 is 14 amino acids. V was shortened by 5 bases and J by 6 bases, with 17 bases between the two germline ends. The germline gives CDR1 SGDLS, CDR2 YYNGEE. The CDR3 sequence: CASSEQQGRDGYTF. The DNA of the CDR3 is TGTGCCAGCAGTGAACAGCAGGGTAGGGATGGCTACACCTTC.

This clonotype came up a few times. This sequence joins TRBV6-6 and TRBJ1-2; D is possibly TRBD1 (5 bases). This CDR3 comprises 15 residues. Trimming shortened V by 2 bases and J by 0 bases, and 10 bases separated the two germline ends. CDR1 is MNHNY, CDR2 SVGAGI, per germline (reference sequence). The CDR3 sequence is CASSYGAETNYGYTF. CDR3 DNA: TGTGCCAGCAGTTACGGGGCAGAGACTAACTATGGCTACACCTTC.

To note about this clonotype: A much larger clone differs by one base, so this may be a read error. CDR3 loop: CSVVQVAGANVLTF. Here the CDR3 DNA reads TGCAGCGTGGTCCAGGTAGCTGGGGCCAACGTCCTGACTTTC. V is TRBV29-1 and J is TRBJ2-6; no clear D gene. Trimming left V 6 bases short and J 2 bases short, with 11 bases between. The CDR3 has 14 residues. Germline V gives CDR1 SQVTM, CDR2 ANQGSEA.